This passage covers 12 T cell receptor beta chains from one sample sequenced in a study of CD8+CD57+ T cells in acquired aplastic anemia. The authors sequenced patients whose flow cytometry had shown CD8+CD57+ cell expansion. Genomic DNA provided the template from which TCR beta VDJ and CDR3 profiles were obtained. TCRdb fed the reads into MiXCR, producing one record per CDR3 protein. The sample lists about 180,000 distinct CDR3 sequences; around 63% were seen once. Sequencing was performed on sorted CD4+, CD8+, or CD8+CD57+ T cells (not recorded which) from PBMCs. Every receptor here comes from a human donor with aplastic anemia.

This chain connects TRBV24-1 to TRBJ2-6; the D gene is possibly TRBD1 (5 bases). The CDR3 loop spans 15 amino acids. The V end was cut by 8 bases, the J end by 11 bases, with 21 bases between. CDR1 and CDR2 (germline): KGHDR, SFDVKD. CDR3 in amino acids: CATTLVPDKADVLTF. In DNA, the CDR3 is TGTGCCACCACCCTCGTACCGGACAAAGCTGACGTCCTGACTTTC.

This chain uses TRBV24-1 with TRBJ1-1; possibly TRBD1 for D (5 bases). CDR1 and CDR2 (germline): KGHDR, SFDVKD. V lost 2 bases and J 1 base, leaving 7 bases between the germline ends. The CDR3 contains 14 residues. The CDR3 DNA reads as TGTGCCACCAGTGATTCTCAGGGGAACACTGAAGCTTTCTTT. Residues: CATSDSQGNTEAFF.

The table lists this clonotype with many counts. The rearrangement joins TRBV29-1 to TRBJ2-3; D is undetermined. Germline V gene sequence: CDR1 SQVTM, CDR2 ANQGSEA. The CDR3 extends over 13 amino acids. V lost 1 base and J lost 0, with 5 bases in between. Here the CDR3 reads CSVEGESTDTQYF. As DNA, the CDR3 is TGCAGCGTTGAAGGAGAGAGCACAGATACGCAGTATTTT.

This chain links TRBV7-8 with TRBJ2-5; TRBD2 matches at 10 bases. There are 15 residues in the CDR3. Germline lookup yields CDR1 SGHVS and CDR2 FQNEAQ. V shed 6 bases and J 7 bases; nucleotides not matched to a gene: 11. This CDR3 reads CASRFTSGKAGTQYF. As DNA, the CDR3 is TGTGCCAGCAGATTTACTAGCGGGAAGGCGGGGACCCAGTACTTC.

The chain is built from TRBV7-2 and TRBJ2-3; unclear D gene. Germline CDR1 is SGHTA and CDR2 is FQGNSA. Trimming stripped 2 bases from V and 2 bases from J, with 11 bases between. The CDR3 sequence is 15 residues long. CDR3 coding DNA: TGTGCCAGCAGCTTATTACCTAATCCCACAGATACGCAGTATTTT. It encodes CASSLLPNPTDTQYF.

This clonotype appeared many times. The chain joins TRBV6-1 to TRBJ1-2; tentatively, D is TRBD1 (6 bases). Germline CDR1 reads MNHNS; CDR2 reads SASEGT. The CDR3 has 15 residues. The ends were cut back, 1 base at V and 4 bases at J, with 13 bases in the middle. CDR3 region: CASSEVEGGGYGYTF. The DNA of the CDR3 is TGTGCCAGCAGTGAAGTCGAAGGAGGGGGCTATGGCTACACCTTC.

This clonotype came up a few times. The chain has TRBV29-1 and TRBJ2-7; 12 bases are shared with TRBD2. CDR3 length equals 13 residues. The germline CDR1 and CDR2 sequences are SQVTM and ANQGSEA. The J segment lost 3 bases and the V segment lost 6 bases, leaving 3 bases of the junction unmatched. In DNA, the CDR3 is TGCAGCGTCGGACTAGCGGGGCGCTACGAGCAGTACTTC. Translated: CSVGLAGRYEQYF.

The chain has TRBV2 and TRBJ1-5; TRBD1 might be the D (6 bases). The CDR3 consists of 12 residues. Germline values: CDR1 SNHLY, CDR2 FYNNEI. V dropped 5 bases and J dropped 6 bases, with 8 bases sitting between them. CDR3 sequence reads: CASSNRAQPQHF. In nucleotides, the CDR3 is TGTGCCAGCAGTAACAGGGCTCAGCCCCAGCATTTT.

The chain uses TRBV4-1 and TRBJ2-6; 7 positions match TRBD1. The CDR3 runs to 16 residues. V shed 1 base and J 2 bases; nucleotides not matched to a gene: 2. Looked up from germline, CDR1 is MGHRA and CDR2 is YSYEKL. CDR3 DNA sequence: TGCGCCAGCAGCCAAGGACAGGGAACTGGGGCCAACGTCCTGACTTTC. This translates into CASSQGQGTGANVLTF.

The rearrangement uses TRBV5-5 and TRBJ1-1; D is perhaps TRBD1 (5 bases). Trimming left V 0 bases short and J 4 bases short, with 13 bases between. The CDR3 is 15 residues long. In germline, CDR1 is SGHKS, CDR2 YYEKEE (reference sequence). CDR3 in DNA: TGTGCCAGCAGCTTGGGGCAGGGTGGGGGCACTGAAGCTTTCTTT. Its protein is CASSLGQGGGTEAFF.

Comment on this clonotype: The CDR3 does not close with the conserved phenylalanine or tryptophan, likely indicating a read error. The chain combines TRBV6-6 with TRBJ1-1; maybe TRBD1 (5 bases). The CDR3 is 15 residues long. Looked up from germline, CDR1 is MNHNY and CDR2 is SVGAGI (reference sequence). CDR3 sequence reads: CANSRVRGMNTGAFV. CDR3 bases: TGTGCCAACTCACGGGTTCGGGGGATGAACACTGGAGCTTTCGTT.

This clonotype was recorded at least ten times. J is TRBJ1-2 and V is TRBV6-4, with 7 bases matching TRBD1. Germline CDR1 is MRHNA and CDR2 is SNTAGT. Germline trimming cut 7 bases from V and 12 bases from J; bases unmatched to any gene: 11. This CDR3 has 12 amino acids. The CDR3 nucleotides are TGTGCCAGCAATCGACAGGGACACAAAGACACCTTC. Translated, it gives CASNRQGHKDTF.